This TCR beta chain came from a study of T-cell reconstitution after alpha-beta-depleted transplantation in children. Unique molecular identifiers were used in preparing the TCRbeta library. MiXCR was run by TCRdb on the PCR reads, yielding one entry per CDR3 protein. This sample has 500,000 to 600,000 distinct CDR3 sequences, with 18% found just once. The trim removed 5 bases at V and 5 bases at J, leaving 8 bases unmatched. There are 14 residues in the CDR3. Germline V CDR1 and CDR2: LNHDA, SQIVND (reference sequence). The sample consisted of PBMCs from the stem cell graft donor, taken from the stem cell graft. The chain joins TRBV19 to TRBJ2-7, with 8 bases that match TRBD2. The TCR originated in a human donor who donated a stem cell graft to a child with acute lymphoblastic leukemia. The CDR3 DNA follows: TGTGCCAGTAGTCCCCTGGGACTAGGAGACGAGCAGTACTTC. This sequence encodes CASSPLGLGDEQYF.